The TCR beta chain described here comes from a study of blood T cell repertoires in COVID-19. Study as a whole: Specimens from acute and convalescent COVID-19 originated in the United States, Italy and Spain. The analysed material was cDNA or gDNA that came from T cells, B-cell-depleted T cells, or PBMCs.

The CDR3 runs 16 residues. Trimming shortened V by 4 bases and J by 3 bases, and 17 bases separated the two germline ends. Germline CDR1 PRHDT, CDR2 FYEKMQ (reference sequence). Original analysis: The authors estimated nucleated cell counts from reference gene primer amplification. The method was immunoSEQ multiplex PCR; TCRdb's version includes in-frame clones alone and lacks a portion of them. V, J and clone size were drawn from that table, and D and trimming were deduced from the DNA. The sample shows a few hundred thousand clones, 88% of them seen only once. This clone was observed a single time. This clonotype was sampled from a woman aged 30 to 39 with COVID-19, enrolled during active disease. The chain combines TRBV13 with TRBJ2-3; a weak D match, TRBD1 (5 bases). The sequenced material came from peripheral blood. The CDR3 bases are TGTGCCAGCAGCTCAGGGCTGGGCTCTGGGACAGATACGCAGTATTTT. Protein product: CASSSGLGSGTDTQYF.